Each of the 23 T cell receptor beta chains below was sequenced from the same sample in a study of T cell changes during pregnancy in multiple sclerosis. This table comes from immunoSEQ multiplex PCR, and its TCRdb copy is limited to in-frame clones, with some not included. This repertoire shows roughly 34,000 clones, roughly 90% found once; its top ten account for approximately 0.43%. The specimen was CD4+ T cells from peripheral blood mononuclear cells, collected in the second trimester of pregnancy. These receptors all stem from a female donor in good health, enrolled as a control in a pregnancy study.

The chain combines TRBV5-1 with TRBJ1-4, with TRBD1 identical over 7 bases. Germline loops: CDR1 SGHRS, CDR2 YFSETQ. After removal of 4 bases from V and 0 bases from J, the junction contained 9 bases not matched to a gene. The CDR3 is 17 amino acids. The CDR3 bases are TGCGCCAGCAGCCCTAGGACAGGAGCTGCAACTAATGAAAAACTGTTTTTT. The encoded protein is CASSPRTGAATNEKLFF.

The chain joins TRBV19 to TRBJ2-1; D call uncertain. This CDR3 spans 16 amino acids. V shed 7 bases and J shed 0 bases, with 16 bases lying between them. Germline V gives CDR1 LNHDA, CDR2 SQIVND (reference sequence). CDR3 in amino acids: CASIQTGSSSYNEQFF. CDR3 nucleotide sequence: TGTGCCAGTATCCAAACCGGTTCGAGCTCCTACAATGAGCAGTTCTTC.

This rearrangement joins TRBV30 to TRBJ2-6, with D possibly being TRBD1 (5 bases). The V end was cut by 3 bases, the J end by 0 bases, with 12 bases between. This CDR3 comprises 16 residues. The germline CDR1 and CDR2 sequences are GTSNPN and SVGIG (reference sequence). The CDR3 DNA follows: TGTGCCTGGAGCCAGGGCCTTAGCTCTGGGGCCAACGTCCTGACTTTC. Translating it yields CAWSQGLSSGANVLTF.

The V gene is TRBV11-2, the J gene TRBJ1-1; 7 bases are a match to TRBD1. CDR1 and CDR2 (germline): SGHAT, FQNNGV. Trimming took 4 bases from V and 3 from J; bases not matched to a gene: 2. The CDR3 spans 13 residues. CDR3 nucleotides: TGTGCCAGCAGCTCTCAGGGGGACACTGAAGCTTTCTTT. Translating it yields CASSSQGDTEAFF.

The chain recombines TRBV5-1 with TRBJ2-1, with TRBD2 matching over 14 bases. The germline V gene has CDR1 SGHRS and CDR2 YFSETQ. The CDR3 loop spans 16 amino acids. J gave up 8 bases and V 4 bases, and 8 bases lay outside the gene matches. CDR3 region: CASSGLGLAGVDEQFF. The CDR3 DNA reads as TGCGCCAGCAGCGGACTGGGACTAGCGGGAGTCGATGAGCAGTTCTTC.

V is TRBV19 and J is TRBJ1-2; TRBD1 agrees at 8 bases. V was pared by 3 bases and J by 9 bases, with 6 bases of the junction left unmatched. CDR1 and CDR2 from the germline V gene are LNHDA and SQIVND (reference sequence). The length of the CDR3 is 13 residues. CDR3 protein: CASSIQGAGSYTF. The CDR3 DNA sequence: TGTGCCAGTAGTATTCAGGGGGCGGGGAGCTACACCTTC.

This chain joins TRBV27 and TRBJ2-1, with TRBD2 identical over 8 bases. V was clipped by 5 bases and J by 15 bases; unmatched bases: 9. Germline V lookup: CDR1 MNHEY, CDR2 SMNVEV (reference sequence). The CDR3 has 12 residues. CDR3 coding DNA: TGTGCCAGCAGTGCCGGGAGGGCCCAAAGGTTCTTC. Protein product: CASSAGRAQRFF.

The J gene is TRBJ1-5, the V gene TRBV19; tentative D call: TRBD1 (6 bases). In germline, CDR1 is LNHDA, CDR2 SQIVND (reference sequence). There are 12 residues in the CDR3. V gave up 8 bases and J gave up 5 bases, with 10 bases separating them. This CDR3 reads CASGEGDQPQHF. CDR3 sequence (DNA): TGTGCCAGTGGGGAGGGGGATCAGCCCCAGCATTTT.

This chain joins TRBV18 and TRBJ2-3; TRBD2 agrees at 8 bases. The V segment lost 1 base and the J segment 5 bases; nucleotides outside the gene matches: 5. CDR1 KGHSH and CDR2 LQKENI come from the germline V gene. The CDR3 runs 15 residues. CDR3 in amino acids: CASSPQGLEVDTQYF. The CDR3 nucleotides are TGTGCCAGCTCACCACAGGGACTAGAGGTAGATACGCAGTATTTT.

Only a few counts were recorded for this clone. The rearrangement joins TRBV9 to TRBJ1-1; TRBD1 might be the D (6 bases). Germline-derived CDR1 and CDR2 are SGDLS and YYNGEE. The CDR3 is made up of 16 amino acids. V shed 0 bases and J shed 1 base, with 13 bases lying between them. CDR3: CASSVGPLDRNTEAFF. Here the CDR3 DNA reads TGTGCCAGCAGCGTAGGCCCCCTGGACAGGAACACTGAAGCTTTCTTT.

The chain joins TRBV19 to TRBJ2-7; D is possibly TRBD2 (6 bases). CDR1 is LNHDA, CDR2 SQIVND, per germline (reference sequence). Trimming shortened V by 5 bases and J by 4 bases, and 21 bases separated the two germline ends. CDR3 length: 16 amino acids. The DNA of the CDR3 is TGTGCCAGTAGTCTCGCTTTTGGCGGGGTGCGGTACGAGCAGTACTTC. It translates to CASSLAFGGVRYEQYF.

The J gene is TRBJ2-5, the V gene TRBV11-2; D is perhaps TRBD2 (5 bases). The germline CDR1 and CDR2 sequences are SGHAT and FQNNGV. Trimming left V 0 bases short and J 4 bases short, with 9 bases between. This CDR3 has 14 residues. CDR3 sequence reads: CASSLEVGRETQYF. Here the CDR3 DNA reads TGTGCCAGCAGCTTAGAAGTAGGGAGAGAGACCCAGTACTTC.

This clone came up once. The rearrangement joins TRBV5-4 to TRBJ2-2, with 10 nucleotides matching TRBD2. CDR3 size: 16 residues. The V segment lost 4 bases and the J segment 1 base; nucleotides outside the gene matches: 4. Germline V gene lookup returns CDR1 SGHNT and CDR2 YYREEE (reference sequence). The CDR3 DNA reads as TGTGCCAGCAGCATTCGGACTAGCGGGAACACCGGGGAGCTGTTTTTT. It is translated as CASSIRTSGNTGELFF.

The gene calls are TRBV18 and TRBJ1-3; D gene ambiguous. Germline V gives CDR1 KGHSH, CDR2 LQKENI. The ends were cut back, 4 bases at V and 4 bases at J, with 14 bases in the middle. This CDR3 contains 15 residues. The chain's CDR3 is CASSQSGGSGNTIYF. Here the CDR3 DNA reads TGTGCCAGCTCACAGTCAGGAGGTTCGGGAAACACCATATATTTT.

As regards this clone: An end of the junction does not agree with germline; a read error may underlie this. V and J are TRBV7-7 and TRBJ2-5, with D tentatively TRBD2 (6 bases). The CDR3 is 15 amino acids. Germline loops: CDR1 SSHAT, CDR2 FNYEAQ (reference sequence). The CDR3 protein is CASSPQGLGQETQYF. Here the CDR3 DNA reads TGTGCTAGCAGCCCCCAGGGACTGGGGCAGGAGACCCAGTACTTC.

This clone appeared once. V gene TRBV19 combines with J gene TRBJ1-3; D gene uncertain. The CDR3 has 15 residues. V lost 4 bases to trimming and J lost 0 bases, with 10 bases between them. In germline, CDR1 is LNHDA, CDR2 SQIVND (reference sequence). CDR3 residues: CASSRWSDSGNTIYF. CDR3 coding DNA: TGTGCCAGTAGTAGGTGGAGCGACTCTGGAAACACCATATATTTT.

The chain uses TRBV2 and TRBJ2-2; 8 bases align to TRBD2. The CDR3 length is 15 residues. The germline gives CDR1 SNHLY, CDR2 FYNNEI. With V trimmed by 5 bases and J by 0 bases, 2 bases remained unmatched. The chain's CDR3 is CASSPLAANTGELFF. The CDR3 DNA sequence: TGTGCCAGCAGTCCACTAGCGGCGAACACCGGGGAGCTGTTTTTT.

The chain uses TRBV19 and TRBJ2-6; TRBD1 matches at 7 bases. The CDR3 is 17 residues long. The ends lost 6 bases at V and 0 bases at J; junction bases unmatched: 8. Per the germline V gene, CDR1 is LNHDA and CDR2 is SQIVND (reference sequence). CDR3 loop: CASSPGTDSSGANVLTF. Here the CDR3 DNA reads TGTGCCAGTAGCCCCGGGACAGATAGCTCTGGGGCCAACGTCCTGACTTTC. Full variable domain (rest looked up from reference TRBV19 and TRBJ2-6): DGGITQSPKYLFRKEGQNVTLSCEQNLNHDAMYWYRQDPGQGLRLIYYSQIVNDFQKGDIAEGYSVSREKKESFPLTVTSAQKNPTAFYLCASSPGTDSSGANVLTFGAGSRLTVL.

V is TRBV7-2 and J is TRBJ2-7, with TRBD1 matching 10 bases. With 1 base clipped from V and 3 bases from J, the junction kept 3 bases outside the gene matches. Germline V gene lookup returns CDR1 SGHTA and CDR2 FQGNSA. This CDR3 is 15 amino acids long. Written as DNA, the CDR3 is TGTGCCAGCAGCTTAGGGGGACAGGGGCTCTACGAGCAGTACTTC. It encodes CASSLGGQGLYEQYF.

The V and J genes are TRBV29-1 and TRBJ2-5; 11 bases agree with TRBD2. The germline gives CDR1 SQVTM, CDR2 ANQGSEA. The ends lost 5 bases at V and 4 bases at J; junction bases unmatched: 9. The CDR3 is 15 residues long. CDR3 nucleotides: TGCAGCGTTAAACTAGCGGGAGTTTGGGGAGAGACCCAGTACTTC. The encoded protein is CSVKLAGVWGETQYF.

V usage is TRBV28 and J usage is TRBJ2-7; TRBD1 is a possible D gene (6 bases). Germline loops: CDR1 MDHEN, CDR2 SYDVKM. The CDR3 has 14 residues. V was cut by 3 bases and J by 1 base, with 10 bases left in between. The CDR3 loop reads CASSFLGQSYEQYF. In DNA, the CDR3 is TGTGCCAGCAGTTTTTTGGGACAATCCTACGAGCAGTACTTC.

V is TRBV6-5 and J is TRBJ1-5; 7 bases agree with TRBD1. J lost 7 bases, V lost 4 bases, and 13 bases had no gene match. The germline V gene encodes CDR1 MNHEY and CDR2 SVGAGI. The CDR3 runs to 16 residues. DNA for the CDR3: TGTGCCAGCAGTTTATCTCCTGGAGGGGGCAGGCAGCCCCAGCATTTT. Translating it yields CASSLSPGGGRQPQHF.

The chain combines TRBV9 with TRBJ1-2; TRBD1 agrees at 8 bases. With V trimmed by 4 bases and J by 4 bases, 12 bases remained unmatched. The CDR3 is 16 residues long. Germline-derived CDR1 and CDR2 are SGDLS and YYNGEE. Here the CDR3 DNA reads TGTGCCAGCAGCTCCGGGACAGGATTTGCCACCTATGGCTACACCTTC. It codes for CASSSGTGFATYGYTF.